What follows is one T cell receptor (beta chain) and its context. Antigen: not known. Germline values: CDR1 SNHLY, CDR2 FYNNEI. V was clipped by 9 bases and J by 1 base; unmatched bases: 11. This CDR3 has 15 amino acids. These data belong to a study of cytomegalovirus exposure and HLA in healthy donors. Study observations and caveats: Earlier analysis yielded a pattern in which most TCR beta V segments were productive about 90% or about 30% of the time. Among the most significant clusters, several appeared linked to common viral pathogens in a later analysis. Of the V segments, some could not be distinguished, including TRBV6-2 and TRBV6-3, and were excluded. From TCR beta sequences, most subjects' HLA-A and HLA-B alleles were reportedly predicted accurately.

This PCR relied on a set of 60 Vbeta primers and 13 Jbeta primers. Here immunoSEQ multiplex PCR was the method, and the copy in TCRdb shows in-frame clones only, minus some. The sample carries under 150,000 clones, roughly 80% recorded once. The chain recombines TRBV2 with TRBJ1-2, with 7 nucleotides matching TRBD1. The sequencing sample was made of PBMCs. The clonotype was recovered from a woman in her forties or fifties in good health and CMV-seropositive. CDR3 loop: CARAGTDLSNYGYTF. For the CDR3, the DNA is TGTGCCAGGGCGGGGACAGACCTTAGTAACTATGGCTACACCTTC. Based on the CDR3 plus reference TRBV2 and TRBJ1-2, the full variable domain is EPEVTQTPSHQVTQMGQEVILRCVPISNHLYFYWYRQILGQKVEFLVSFYNNEISEKSEIFDDQFSVERPDGSNFTLKIRSTKLEDSAMYFCARAGTDLSNYGYTFGSGTRLTVV.